The 29 T cell receptor beta chains below were found in one sample sequenced in a study of T cells after yellow fever vaccination. TCRdb re-derived calls from the 5' RACE reads in MiXCR, one entry per CDR3 protein. The table includes around 340,000 distinct CDR3 sequences, roughly 9.4% detected once. Sequencing was performed on PBMCs, taken on the day of the first yellow fever vaccination. These receptors originate from a man younger than 30 who received the YFV17D yellow fever vaccine.

The chain carries TRBV6-5 and TRBJ1-3; TRBD1 matches 8 bases. Germline loops: CDR1 MNHEY, CDR2 SVGAGI. The CDR3 is made up of 16 amino acids. Losses at the gene ends were 0 bases for V and 3 bases for J; bases not matched to a gene: 4. The CDR3 DNA sequence: TGTGCCAGCAGTTACTCGACAGGGGATAGTGGAAACACCATATATTTT. Translation: CASSYSTGDSGNTIYF.

The chain recombines TRBV12-5 with TRBJ2-7, with 10 nucleotides matching TRBD1. The length of the CDR3 is 15 residues. J was trimmed by 7 bases and V by 7 bases; bases with no gene match: 13. CDR1 and CDR2 (germline): LGHNT, FRNRAP. CDR3 protein: CASVRPGQGTGEQYV. CDR3 sequence (DNA): TGTGCTAGTGTTCGCCCGGGACAGGGGACGGGGGAGCAGTACGTC.

In regard to this clonotype: A single base separates this from a much larger clone, so it may be a read error. The chain has TRBV3-1 and TRBJ2-1; 7 bases are shared with TRBD2. The junction had 15 bases not matched to a gene; V was cut back by 5 bases and J by 14 bases. Per germline, CDR1 LGHDT and CDR2 YNNKEL (reference sequence). This CDR3 comprises 14 residues. CDR3 coding DNA: TGTGCCAGCAGCTTGACAGCTAGCGGTGATGGGAAGTTCTTC. It encodes CASSLTASGDGKFF.

The rearrangement uses TRBV6-5 and TRBJ2-4; TRBD1 might be the D (5 bases). The CDR3 has 13 residues. V was pared by 4 bases and J by 4 bases, with 8 bases between. The germline CDR1 and CDR2 sequences are MNHEY and SVGAGI. The CDR3 DNA is TGTGCCAGCAGTTTGGACACTAAAAACATTCAGTACTTC. This sequence encodes CASSLDTKNIQYF.

This clonotype was recorded many times. The genes are TRBV7-2 and TRBJ2-3, with D possibly TRBD2 on 5 matching bases. Trimming shortened V by 8 bases and J by 0 bases, and 12 bases separated the two germline ends. The CDR3 sequence is 14 residues long. Germline V lookup: CDR1 SGHTA, CDR2 FQGNSA. CDR3 DNA: TGTGCCAGCCGCCGGGGAAGAAGCACAGATACGCAGTATTTT. The encoded protein is CASRRGRSTDTQYF.

This clonotype has only a few counts. The gene calls are TRBV20-1 and TRBJ2-6, with 7 bases aligning to TRBD1. The CDR3 sequence is 14 residues long. Germline V gives CDR1 DFQATT, CDR2 SNEGSKA (reference sequence). Losses at the gene ends were 6 bases for V and 2 bases for J; bases not matched to a gene: 4. CDR3 amino acids: CSAGQGAGANVLTF. DNA for the CDR3: TGCAGTGCGGGGCAGGGGGCTGGGGCCAACGTCCTGACTTTC.

This chain connects TRBV5-1 to TRBJ2-7, with D tentatively TRBD1 (6 bases). The CDR3 has 14 residues. Germline assignment: CDR1 SGHRS and CDR2 YFSETQ. Trimming left V 4 bases short and J 4 bases short, with 15 bases between. This CDR3 reads CASSGMTGKYEQYF. CDR3 in DNA: TGCGCCAGCAGCGGAATGACAGGAAAGTACGAGCAGTACTTC.

This clonotype was detected only a few times. The V call is TRBV7-2, the J call TRBJ1-3; D ambiguous. Per the germline V gene, CDR1 is SGHTA and CDR2 is FQGNSA. V gave up 3 bases and J gave up 0 bases, with 9 bases separating them. The CDR3 is 15 residues long. The CDR3 sequence is CASSFDGSSGNTIYF. CDR3 bases: TGTGCCAGCAGCTTCGACGGGAGCTCTGGAAACACCATATATTTT. The full variable domain, in which reference TRBV7-2 and TRBJ1-3 provide the parts outside the CDR3, is GAGVSQSPSNKVTEKGKDVELRCDPISGHTALYWYRQSLGQGLEFLIYFQGNSAPDKSGLPSDRFSAERTGGSVSTLTIQRTQQEDSAVYLCASSFDGSSGNTIYFGEGSWLTVV.

This clonotype was observed many times. This sequence joins TRBV12-3 or TRBV12-4 and TRBJ2-2; D ambiguous. This CDR3 is 11 amino acids long. V was cut by 3 bases and J by 9 bases, with 5 bases left in between. The CDR3: CASSLIWELFF. Written as DNA, the CDR3 is TGTGCCAGCAGTTTGATCTGGGAGCTGTTTTTT.

The J gene is TRBJ2-7, the V gene TRBV23-1; TRBD1 matches at 9 bases. TRBV23-1 is an ORF; its function is uncertain. The junction had 9 bases not matched to a gene; V was cut back by 9 bases and J by 0 bases. The CDR3 has 15 residues. CDR3 coding DNA: TGCGCCAGGAGAGAAGGACAGGGGATCTCCTACGAGCAGTACTTC. Protein: CARREGQGISYEQYF.

The rearrangement joins TRBV10-3 to TRBJ2-1; D unresolved. Germline CDR1 reads ENHRY; CDR2 reads SYGVKD. The CDR3 contains 14 residues. Trimming stripped 7 bases from V and 5 bases from J, with 15 bases between. CDR3 sequence reads: CAITSLQTNNEQFF. In DNA form, the CDR3 reads TGTGCCATCACCTCCCTGCAGACCAACAATGAGCAGTTCTTC.

This clonotype was counted only a few times. The rearrangement links TRBV7-8 to TRBJ1-5; D uncertain. Germline loops: CDR1 SGHVS, CDR2 FQNEAQ. The CDR3 extends over 13 amino acids. Trimming stripped 3 bases from V and 7 bases from J, with 10 bases between. The CDR3 DNA is TGTGCCAGCAGCTTGGGGTTTAGACAGCCCCAGCATTTT. Translated, it gives CASSLGFRQPQHF.

The chain couples TRBV14 to TRBJ2-1; tentative D call: TRBD1 (6 bases). Trimming removed 3 bases at V and 1 base at J, with 13 bases between. Germline V gene lookup returns CDR1 SGHDN and CDR2 FVKESK. CDR3 length: 16 residues. CDR3 in DNA: TGTGCCAGCAGCCATGGTGGGGGCGTTTCCTACAATGAGCAGTTCTTC. It is translated as CASSHGGGVSYNEQFF.

The sample holds a few counts of this clonotype. V is TRBV20-1 and J is TRBJ1-1; tentative D call: TRBD1 (5 bases). Germline V CDR1 and CDR2: DFQATT, SNEGSKA (reference sequence). The CDR3 covers 14 residues. V dropped 0 bases and J dropped 5 bases, with 13 bases sitting between them. The CDR3 coding sequence is TGCAGTGCTAGAGATGCAGCAGGGAGAACTGAAGCTTTCTTT. Encoded protein: CSARDAAGRTEAFF.

This chain links TRBV7-9 with TRBJ2-7, with D perhaps TRBD1 (6 bases). Per germline, CDR1 SEHNR and CDR2 FQNEAQ (reference sequence). This CDR3 has 17 residues. V was pared by 3 bases and J by 6 bases, with 24 bases between. The CDR3 coding sequence is TGTGCCAGCAGCTTTCCTCCTTTACAGGGCACCTTAGGCGAGCAGTACTTC. It translates to CASSFPPLQGTLGEQYF. Using reference TRBV7-9 and TRBJ2-7 for the parts outside the CDR3, the full variable domain is DTGVSQNPRHKITKRGQNVTFRCDPISEHNRLYWYRQTLGQGPEFLTYFQNEAQLEKSRLLSDRFSAERPKGSFSTLEIQRTEQGDSAMYLCASSFPPLQGTLGEQYFGPGTRLTVT.

This clonotype has more than one count but fewer than ten. The gene calls are TRBV9 and TRBJ1-2, with 7 bases aligning to TRBD1. The CDR3 runs to 15 residues. With 4 bases clipped from V and 5 bases from J, the junction kept 11 bases outside the gene matches. Germline CDR1 is SGDLS and CDR2 is YYNGEE. DNA for the CDR3: TGTGCCAGCAGCCCAAGACAGGGAGCTCGGTATGGCTACACCTTC. This encodes CASSPRQGARYGYTF.

This clonotype was counted many times. Relative to the germline gene, one junction end is altered; a read error may explain this. The rearrangement joins TRBV5-1 to TRBJ2-2; D unclear. Per germline, CDR1 SGHRS and CDR2 YFSETQ. This CDR3 comprises 12 residues. As DNA, the CDR3 is TGTGCCAGCAGCTTAGACACCGGGGAGCTGTTTTTT. Translation gives CASSLDTGELFF.

This clonotype was picked up a small number of times. The chain has TRBV7-9 and TRBJ2-1; D is perhaps TRBD1 (5 bases). The length of the CDR3 is 13 residues. The germline gives CDR1 SEHNR, CDR2 FQNEAQ (reference sequence). Trimming left V 4 bases short and J 9 bases short, with 13 bases between. CDR3 nucleotide sequence: TGTGCCAGCAGCTCCCCTTGGGGCGTTGAGCAGTTCTTC. Residues: CASSSPWGVEQFF. Full variable domain (outside the CDR3, taken from reference TRBV7-9 and TRBJ2-1): DTGVSQNPRHKITKRGQNVTFRCDPISEHNRLYWYRQTLGQGPEFLTYFQNEAQLEKSRLLSDRFSAERPKGSFSTLEIQRTEQGDSAMYLCASSSPWGVEQFFGPGTRLTVL.

The J gene is TRBJ2-5, the V gene TRBV7-2, with TRBD2 identical over 8 bases. The V and J ends lost 4 bases and 2 bases, in that order; junction bases with no gene match: 6. Germline assignment: CDR1 SGHTA and CDR2 FQGNSA. The CDR3 consists of 15 residues. The CDR3 is CASSSTSGLQETQYF. The CDR3 DNA is TGTGCCAGCAGCTCCACTAGCGGATTACAAGAGACCCAGTACTTC.

This clonotype occurred a few times. The V call is TRBV4-3, the J call TRBJ1-1; D remains ambiguous. The V gene lost 4 bases and the J gene lost 1 base, with 10 bases spanning the gap. The CDR3 extends over 14 amino acids. CDR1 is LGHNA, CDR2 YSLEER, per germline. Here the CDR3 DNA reads TGCGCCAGCAGCCGCTCCCGGGGGAACACTGAAGCTTTCTTT. Translation gives CASSRSRGNTEAFF.

Ten or more counts support this clonotype. The rearrangement uses TRBV10-3 and TRBJ2-5, with a weak D call TRBD1 (5 bases). CDR1 and CDR2 (germline): ENHRY, SYGVKD. CDR3 size: 13 residues. With 4 bases removed from V and 3 bases from J, the gap between germline ends came to 9 bases. CDR3 DNA sequence: TGTGCCATCAGTGGGGGCGGAAAAGAGACCCAGTACTTC. Its translation: CAISGGGKETQYF.

Ten or more counts support this clonotype. V usage is TRBV12-5 and J usage is TRBJ1-1; D might be TRBD1 (5 bases). From germline, CDR1 is LGHNT and CDR2 FRNRAP. The V and J ends lost 8 bases and 9 bases respectively, with 22 bases between them. The CDR3 totals 14 residues. CDR3 coding DNA: TGTGCTAGTCCCCCCCTACAGGAGAAGGATCAAGCTTTCTTT. Its protein is CASPPLQEKDQAFF.

This chain joins TRBV5-4 and TRBJ1-2, with D possibly being TRBD1 (5 bases). CDR3 length: 12 residues. V shed 0 bases and J shed 11 bases, with 11 bases lying between them. The germline gives CDR1 SGHNT, CDR2 YYREEE (reference sequence). The CDR3 region is CASSLEGTIYTF. The CDR3 DNA reads TGTGCCAGCAGCTTGGAAGGGACCATATACACCTTC. Full variable domain (missing parts from reference TRBV5-4 and TRBJ1-2): ETGVTQSPTHLIKTRGQQVTLRCSSQSGHNTVSWYQQALGQGPQFIFQYYREEENGRGNFPPRFSGLQFPNYSSELNVNALELDDSALYLCASSLEGTIYTFGSGTRLTVV.

This clonotype was recorded only once. CDR3 amino acids: CASSEAPSYEQYF. Here the CDR3 DNA reads TGTGCCAGCAGCGAGGCCCCGTCCTACGAGCAGTACTTC. This rearrangement joins TRBV11-2 to TRBJ2-7, with D hard to call. The V and J ends lost 5 bases and 1 base respectively, with 9 bases between them. The germline CDR1 and CDR2 sequences are SGHAT and FQNNGV. The CDR3 contains 13 residues.

This clonotype came up many times. The V and J genes are TRBV28 and TRBJ2-4; 9 bases fit TRBD1. The CDR3 sequence is 15 residues long. The junction had 3 bases not matched to a gene; V was cut back by 2 bases and J by 4 bases. From germline, CDR1 is MDHEN and CDR2 SYDVKM. The CDR3 DNA reads TGTGCCAGCAGTTTACGGGGACAGGGAAAAAACATTCAGTACTTC. It translates to CASSLRGQGKNIQYF.

J is TRBJ1-1 and V is TRBV29-1, with 7 bases aligning to TRBD1. V shed 5 bases and J 5 bases; nucleotides not matched to a gene: 5. The CDR3 extends over 12 amino acids. Germline CDR1 is SQVTM and CDR2 is ANQGSEA. CDR3 in amino acids: CSVKTGETEAFF. In DNA form, the CDR3 reads TGCAGCGTTAAAACAGGGGAAACTGAAGCTTTCTTT.

The sample holds a few counts of this clonotype. This sequence joins TRBV29-1 and TRBJ1-2; 7 nucleotides align to TRBD1. The CDR3 runs 15 residues. Germline loops: CDR1 SQVTM, CDR2 ANQGSEA. Unmatched junction bases numbered 11, after V lost 0 bases and J lost 7 bases. The CDR3 sequence: CSVEDMLTAGGGYTF. The CDR3 nucleotides read TGCAGCGTTGAAGATATGCTCACGGCAGGGGGTGGCTACACCTTC. The whole variable domain, filled in from reference TRBV29-1 and TRBJ1-2, reads SAVISQKPSRDICQRGTSLTIQCQVDSQVTMMFWYRQQPGQSLTLIATANQGSEATYESGFVIDKFPISRPNLTFSTLTVSNMSPEDSSIYLCSVEDMLTAGGGYTFGSGTRLTVV.

This clonotype was seen ten or more times. This chain joins TRBV4-1 and TRBJ2-1; unclear D gene. The germline gives CDR1 MGHRA, CDR2 YSYEKL. Deletions cut 8 bases from V and 6 bases from J, with 14 bases between. The CDR3 runs to 13 residues. CDR3: CASGFTGLNEQFF. The CDR3 region has the DNA TGCGCCAGCGGCTTCACGGGCCTCAATGAGCAGTTCTTC.

The CDR3 spells CASSPGEPQHF. The CDR3 nucleotides read TGTGCCAGCAGCCCCGGCGAGCCCCAGCATTTT. The J gene is TRBJ1-5, the V gene TRBV6-6, with unresolved D. This CDR3 has 11 residues. From germline, CDR1 is MNHNY and CDR2 SVGAGI (reference sequence). V gave up 6 bases and J gave up 8 bases, with 8 bases separating them.